A selection of T cell receptor beta chains follows, all from one sample in a study of shared clonotypes between healthy human individuals. Sequenced by immunoSEQ multiplex PCR; TCRdb stores in-frame clones only, minus some. The sample shows under 350,000 clones, roughly 87% of them seen only once. Sequencing input: memory CD8+ T cells sorted from blood. These receptors were obtained from a man between 18 and 29 years old in good health. Each CDR3 is given with its conserved first and last residue. The D gene is left open where the match is weak. Only some rows state a clone size, as once, few, many or a class for expanded clones.

cdr3_length: 13
d_call: .
j_call: TRBJ2-7
clone_size: .
v_call: TRBV5-1
cdr3_nt: TGCGCCAGCAGCTTTACAGGGTACGACGAGCAGTACTTC
cdr3_aa: CASSFTGYDEQYF

cdr3_length: 14
d_call: .
j_call: TRBJ2-7
clone_size: .
v_call: TRBV27
cdr3_nt: TGTGCCAGCAGTCCGGGTCGTTCTTCCTACGAGCAGTACTTC
cdr3_aa: CASSPGRSSYEQYF

cdr3_length: 20
d_call: .
j_call: TRBJ1-6
clone_size: .
v_call: TRBV4-1
cdr3_nt: TGCGCCAGCAGCCAAGAAGGCCGTTCAAAACCGACGGGCCCGGGATTCACCCTCCACTTT
cdr3_aa: CASSQEGRSKPTGPGFTLHF

cdr3_length: 11
d_call: .
j_call: TRBJ2-5
clone_size: .
v_call: TRBV6-5
cdr3_nt: TGTGCCAGCAGTTATAGAGAGACCCAGTACTTC
cdr3_aa: CASSYRETQYF

cdr3_length: 19
d_call: .
j_call: TRBJ1-6
clone_size: .
v_call: TRBV7-2
cdr3_nt: TGTGCCAGCAGCTTAGATAGATCCAGGGCCTATTCCTATAATTCACCCCTCCACTTT
cdr3_aa: CASSLDRSRAYSYNSPLHF

cdr3_length: 14
d_call: .
j_call: TRBJ2-5
clone_size: .
v_call: TRBV7-9
cdr3_nt: TGTGCCAGCAGCTTGTATCCGGGACAAGAGACCCAGTACTTC
cdr3_aa: CASSLYPGQETQYF

cdr3_length: 15
d_call: TRBD1
j_call: TRBJ1-3
clone_size: .
v_call: TRBV5-4
cdr3_nt: TGTGCCAGCAGCTCTTCGACAGGGGCCGGAAACACCATATATTTT
cdr3_aa: CASSSSTGAGNTIYF

cdr3_length: 14
d_call: .
j_call: TRBJ1-2
clone_size: many
v_call: TRBV11-2
cdr3_nt: TGTGCCAGCAGCTTAGATCAAGGCCCCGGTGGCTACACCTTC
cdr3_aa: CASSLDQGPGGYTF

cdr3_length: 14
d_call: TRBD1
j_call: TRBJ1-2
clone_size: .
v_call: TRBV5-1
cdr3_nt: TGCGCCAGCAGCTTACAGGGGGCTGACTATGGCTACACCTTC
cdr3_aa: CASSLQGADYGYTF

cdr3_length: 15
d_call: TRBD1
j_call: TRBJ2-7
clone_size: .
v_call: TRBV4-1
cdr3_nt: TGCGCCAGCAGCCAGACGACAGGGAGAGTTTACGAGCAGTACTTC
cdr3_aa: CASSQTTGRVYEQYF

cdr3_length: 15
d_call: TRBD1
j_call: TRBJ2-1
clone_size: .
v_call: TRBV13
cdr3_nt: TGTGCCAGCAGACCCGGGACAGGCCCCTACAATGAGCAGTTCTTC
cdr3_aa: CASRPGTGPYNEQFF

cdr3_length: 15
d_call: .
j_call: TRBJ2-1
clone_size: .
v_call: TRBV12-5
cdr3_nt: TGTGCTAGTGCCGACCGGGACGATTCCTACAATGAGCAGTTCTTC
cdr3_aa: CASADRDDSYNEQFF

cdr3_length: 15
d_call: TRBD1
j_call: TRBJ1-1
clone_size: .
v_call: TRBV7-9
cdr3_nt: TGTGCCAGCGGCGGGACAGGCATTATGAACACTGAAGCTTTCTTT
cdr3_aa: CASGGTGIMNTEAFF

cdr3_length: 15
d_call: TRBD2
j_call: TRBJ2-7
clone_size: .
v_call: TRBV5-6
cdr3_nt: TGTGCCAGCAGCTTGGCTGGACTAGCGGGCTACGAGCAGTACTTC
cdr3_aa: CASSLAGLAGYEQYF

cdr3_length: 12
d_call: .
j_call: TRBJ1-2
clone_size: .
v_call: TRBV7-9
cdr3_nt: TGTGCCAGCGAACAGGGTGGAAAAGACTACACCTTC
cdr3_aa: CASEQGGKDYTF

cdr3_length: 13
d_call: .
j_call: TRBJ2-7
clone_size: .
v_call: TRBV10-3
cdr3_nt: TGTGCCATCAGTGAGTCTAGTTACTACGAGCAGTACTTC
cdr3_aa: CAISESSYYEQYF

cdr3_length: 15
d_call: TRBD2
j_call: TRBJ2-5
clone_size: .
v_call: TRBV14
cdr3_nt: TGTGCCAGCAGCCAAGAGCTAGCGGCACAAGAGACCCAGTACTTC
cdr3_aa: CASSQELAAQETQYF

cdr3_length: 15
d_call: .
j_call: TRBJ2-5
clone_size: .
v_call: TRBV29-1
cdr3_nt: TGCAGCGTTGATTTTCACAGAGACTCCCAAGAGACCCAGTACTTC
cdr3_aa: CSVDFHRDSQETQYF

cdr3_length: 14
d_call: .
j_call: TRBJ2-2
clone_size: .
v_call: TRBV13
cdr3_nt: TGTGCCAGCAGCTCCCAATTGGATGCCGGGGAGCTGTTTTTT
cdr3_aa: CASSSQLDAGELFF

cdr3_length: 14
d_call: .
j_call: TRBJ2-7
clone_size: .
v_call: TRBV9
cdr3_nt: TGTGCCAGCAGCCTTCACGACAGTTCCTACGAGCAGTACTTC
cdr3_aa: CASSLHDSSYEQYF

cdr3_length: 15
d_call: .
j_call: TRBJ2-2
clone_size: .
v_call: TRBV13
cdr3_nt: TGTGCCAGCAGTTATTCAAGGGGCTACACCGGGGAGCTGTTTTTT
cdr3_aa: CASSYSRGYTGELFF

cdr3_length: 15
d_call: TRBD2
j_call: TRBJ2-7
clone_size: .
v_call: TRBV13
cdr3_nt: TGTGCCAGCAGCCTCGGGACTAGCGGGAGGAGCGAGCAGTACTTC
cdr3_aa: CASSLGTSGRSEQYF

cdr3_length: 15
d_call: .
j_call: TRBJ1-2
clone_size: once
v_call: TRBV7-9
cdr3_nt: TGTGCCAGCAGCCTCGGGACCGCCCCTAACTATGGCTACACCTTC
cdr3_aa: CASSLGTAPNYGYTF

cdr3_length: 12
d_call: .
j_call: TRBJ2-7
clone_size: once
v_call: TRBV30
cdr3_nt: TGTGCCTGGACAGCGGACTCCTACGAGCAGTACTTC
cdr3_aa: CAWTADSYEQYF

cdr3_length: 14
d_call: .
j_call: TRBJ2-1
clone_size: .
v_call: TRBV7-6
cdr3_nt: TGTGCCAGCAGCTGGGCCGGGGCAGCCGATGAGCAGTTCTTC
cdr3_aa: CASSWAGAADEQFF

cdr3_length: 17
d_call: .
j_call: TRBJ1-4
clone_size: .
v_call: TRBV4-1
cdr3_nt: TGCGCCAGCAGCCAAGGGGGAGATTGGGGGCGTGGGGAAAAACTGTTTTTT
cdr3_aa: CASSQGGDWGRGEKLFF

cdr3_length: 15
d_call: .
j_call: TRBJ2-7
clone_size: .
v_call: TRBV9
cdr3_nt: TGTGCCAGCAGCGACGCGGACGGACCATCCTACGAGCAGTACTTC
cdr3_aa: CASSDADGPSYEQYF

cdr3_length: 15
d_call: .
j_call: TRBJ1-2
clone_size: .
v_call: TRBV13
cdr3_nt: TGTGCCAGCAGCCTGGGGACACTGACTAACTATGGCTACACCTTC
cdr3_aa: CASSLGTLTNYGYTF

cdr3_length: 16
d_call: .
j_call: TRBJ1-6
clone_size: .
v_call: TRBV9
cdr3_nt: TGTGCCAGCAGCGTAGAGGCTGGAACGTATAATTCACCCCTCCACTTT
cdr3_aa: CASSVEAGTYNSPLHF

cdr3_length: 16
d_call: .
j_call: TRBJ1-1
clone_size: .
v_call: TRBV21-1
cdr3_nt: TGTGCCAGCAGCAAAGCGACAGGGTGCGGGAACACTGAAGCTTTCTTT
cdr3_aa: CASSKATGCGNTEAFF

cdr3_length: 15
d_call: .
j_call: TRBJ2-7
clone_size: few
v_call: TRBV11-2
cdr3_nt: TGTGCCAGCAGCTTAGGGGGCGGGGCTCTCTACGAGCAGTACTTC
cdr3_aa: CASSLGGGALYEQYF